Below are 3 T cell receptor beta chains sequenced from a single sample in a study of CD8+ T cells in alopecia areata. Reverse transcribed after extraction, RNA yielded cDNA as the sequencing template. Data came from immunoSEQ multiplex PCR; TCRdb stores just in-frame clones and leaves some out. The sample includes over 150,000 clones, 50% to 70% seen only once; the top ten take 1.7%. The input for sequencing was CD4+ T cells sorted from blood, taken at week 0. The receptor source for this set is a human donor with alopecia areata.

The rearrangement joins TRBV7-2 to TRBJ2-3, with no clear D. Trimming stripped 7 bases from V and 3 bases from J, with 14 bases between. CDR3 length: 14 residues. Germline CDR1 reads SGHTA; CDR2 reads FQGNSA. CDR3 amino acids: CASTPTGRTDTQYF. CDR3 DNA sequence: TGTGCCAGCACCCCAACGGGCCGAACAGATACGCAGTATTTT.

This clone showed up just a few times. The chain couples TRBV2 to TRBJ1-6; TRBD1 matches at 10 bases. Germline CDR1 reads SNHLY; CDR2 reads FYNNEI. The trim removed 5 bases at V and 3 bases at J, leaving 4 bases unmatched. The CDR3 is 16 amino acids. CDR3 nucleotide sequence: TGTGCCAGCAGTCGGGACAGGGGCAACTATAATTCACCCCTCCACTTT. Encoded protein: CASSRDRGNYNSPLHF.

Written as DNA, the CDR3 is TGCAGCGTTGGACAGGCAAATGGCTACACCTTC. It is translated as CSVGQANGYTF. This rearrangement joins TRBV29-1 to TRBJ1-2; maybe TRBD1 (6 bases). V was pared by 4 bases and J by 6 bases, with 9 bases between. This CDR3 has 11 residues. The germline CDR1 and CDR2 sequences are SQVTM and ANQGSEA. The variable domain in full, completed from reference TRBV29-1 and TRBJ1-2, reads SAVISQKPSRDICQRGTSLTIQCQVDSQVTMMFWYRQQPGQSLTLIATANQGSEATYESGFVIDKFPISRPNLTFSTLTVSNMSPEDSSIYLCSVGQANGYTFGSGTRLTVV.